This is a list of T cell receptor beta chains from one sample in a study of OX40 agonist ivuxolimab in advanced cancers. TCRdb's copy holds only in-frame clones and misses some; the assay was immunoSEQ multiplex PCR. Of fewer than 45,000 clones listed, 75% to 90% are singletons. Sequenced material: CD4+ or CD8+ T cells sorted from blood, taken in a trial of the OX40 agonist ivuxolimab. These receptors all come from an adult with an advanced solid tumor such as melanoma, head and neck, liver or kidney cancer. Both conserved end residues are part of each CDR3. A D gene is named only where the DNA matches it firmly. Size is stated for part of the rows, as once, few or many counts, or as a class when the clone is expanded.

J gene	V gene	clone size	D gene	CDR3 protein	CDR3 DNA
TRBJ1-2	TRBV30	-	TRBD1	CAWLDRTNYGYTF	TGTGCCTGGTTGGACAGGACTAACTATGGCTACACCTTC
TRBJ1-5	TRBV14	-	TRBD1	CASSHTGESQPQHF	TGTGCCAGCAGCCATACAGGGGAAAGTCAGCCCCAGCATTTT
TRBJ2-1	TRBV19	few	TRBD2	CASRTSGRYNEQFF	TGTGCCAGTAGGACTAGCGGGAGATACAATGAGCAGTTCTTC
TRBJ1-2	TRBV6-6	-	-	CASSYGTTYLNYGYTF	TGTGCCAGCAGTTACGGGACAACTTACCTGAACTATGGCTACACCTTC
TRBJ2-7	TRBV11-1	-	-	CASSLAGRDSYEQYF	TGTGCCAGCAGCTTAGCGGGGCGGGACTCCTACGAGCAGTACTTC
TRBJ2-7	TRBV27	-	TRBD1	CASRTLGQGAFEQYF	TGTGCCAGCAGGACTTTGGGACAGGGGGCTTTCGAGCAGTACTTC
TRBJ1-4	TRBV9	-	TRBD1	CASSPRTGENEKLFF	TGTGCCAGCAGCCCTCGGACAGGGGAAAATGAAAAACTGTTTTTT
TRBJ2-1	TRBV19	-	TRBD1	CASSIRDRVFNEQFF	TGTGCCAGTAGTATCCGGGACAGGGTTTTCAATGAGCAGTTCTTC
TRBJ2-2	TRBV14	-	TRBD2	CASSWTSGIAPSAGELFF	TGTGCCAGCAGCTGGACTAGCGGGATAGCCCCTTCCGCCGGGGAGCTGTTTTTT
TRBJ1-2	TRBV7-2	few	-	CASSLSWAGVGYTF	TGTGCCAGCAGCTTAAGTTGGGCAGGGGTTGGCTACACCTTC